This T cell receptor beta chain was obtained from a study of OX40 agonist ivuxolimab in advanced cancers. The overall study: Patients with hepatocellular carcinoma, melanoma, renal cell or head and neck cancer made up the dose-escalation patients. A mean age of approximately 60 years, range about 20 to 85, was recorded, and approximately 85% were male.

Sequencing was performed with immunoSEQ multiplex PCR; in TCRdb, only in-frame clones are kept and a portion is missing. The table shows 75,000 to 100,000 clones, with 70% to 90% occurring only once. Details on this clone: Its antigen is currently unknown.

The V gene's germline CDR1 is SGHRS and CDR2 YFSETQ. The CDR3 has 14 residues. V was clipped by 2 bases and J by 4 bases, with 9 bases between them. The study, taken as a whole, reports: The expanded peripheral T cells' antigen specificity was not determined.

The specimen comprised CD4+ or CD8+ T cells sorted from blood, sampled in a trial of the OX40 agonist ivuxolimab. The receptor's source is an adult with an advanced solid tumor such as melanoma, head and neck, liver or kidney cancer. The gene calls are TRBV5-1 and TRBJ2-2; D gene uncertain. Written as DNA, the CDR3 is TGCGCCAGCAGCTTTTATCCGCTCACCGGGGAGCTGTTTTTT. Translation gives CASSFYPLTGELFF.